This TCR beta chain was captured by sequencing in a study of technical replicates of blood from several donors. Clones were sequenced by immunoSEQ multiplex PCR, and TCRdb holds only the in-frame ones, with some missing. The profile shows roughly 8,000 clones, roughly 90% of them singletons. Trimming shortened V by 0 bases and J by 3 bases, and 7 bases separated the two germline ends. From germline, CDR1 is SGHDT and CDR2 YYEEEE. This CDR3 is built from 13 residues. V gene TRBV5-6 combines with J gene TRBJ2-7; D is undetermined. This receptor was identified in a human donor in good health. Sample: PBMCs. The CDR3: CASSLGVLYEQYF. The CDR3 coding sequence is TGTGCCAGCAGCTTGGGAGTTCTCTACGAGCAGTACTTC.